This passage covers 2 T cell receptor beta chains from one sample sequenced in a study of blood T cell repertoires in COVID-19. Clones were sequenced by immunoSEQ multiplex PCR, and TCRdb holds only the in-frame ones, with some missing. The table lists 150,000 to 200,000 clones, approximately 84% of them singletons. The sample was peripheral blood. These TCRs come from a man aged 18-30 years with active or convalescent COVID-19.

V usage is TRBV7-3 and J usage is TRBJ2-1; 7 positions match TRBD2. CDR1 and CDR2 (germline): SGHTA, FQGTGA. The CDR3 is 15 residues long. The V and J ends lost 5 bases and 1 base, in that order; junction bases with no gene match: 5. CDR3 sequence (DNA): TGTGCCAGCAGCCCAACCGGGGGGTCCTACAATGAGCAGTTCTTC. Protein product: CASSPTGGSYNEQFF. The whole variable domain, remainder taken from reference TRBV7-3 and TRBJ2-1, is GAGVSQTPSNKVTEKGKYVELRCDPISGHTALYWYRQSLGQGPEFLIYFQGTGAADDSGLPNDRFFAVRPEGSVSTLKIQRTERGDSAVYLCASSPTGGSYNEQFFGPGTRLTVL.

This chain uses TRBV7-9 with TRBJ2-7; unclear D gene. Germline loops: CDR1 SEHNR, CDR2 FQNEAQ (reference sequence). V lost 1 base and J lost 1, with 8 bases in between. The CDR3 spans 14 residues. CDR3 nucleotide sequence: TGTGCCAGCAGCTTAGATAGTAGTTCCTACGAGCAGTACTTC. Its protein is CASSLDSSSYEQYF.